This entry features one TCR beta chain sequence. This clonotype occurred many times. Its target antigen remains unknown. Per-base quality was not reported, and no clone a single base away is much larger than it. The roughly 38 donors, aged about 6 to 90 years, were systemically healthy Caucasian individuals from Russia. Each donor gave about 10 milliliters of peripheral blood, drawn into EDTA-treated Vacutainer tubes. PBMCs were isolated by Ficoll-Paque density-gradient centrifugation, with at least 7 million obtained per sample. Total RNA was extracted from PBMCs with Trizol reagent, with at least 6 micrograms obtained per sample. For every donor, flow cytometry on a PBMC aliquot measured the percentage of naive CD45RAhigh/CD27high T cells. Receptor amplification or capture employed 5' RACE. Instrument on record: Illumina HiSeq 2500. The second PCR ran for roughly 7 to 11 cycles and used a J-beta primer mix along with a sample-barcoded 5' primer. Each TCR beta cDNA molecule received a unique molecular identifier from a template-switch 5' adaptor carrying 12 random nucleotides. At least 2.5 million CDR3-containing paired-end reads were obtained from each sample. First-strand cDNA synthesis was performed from all RNA using the Mint cDNA synthesis kit, with priming by a TRBC-specific oligonucleotide. Following uracil-DNA glycosylase treatment, a first 18-cycle PCR with universal primers M1SS and BC2_uni_R was performed on all cDNA. Processing in the source paper ran as follows. Normalization of each sample was performed by random selection of 1 million high-quality reads, each carrying a distinct molecular identifier. Instead of being binned into consensus sequences, reads with shared molecular identifiers were discarded. MiTCR, run with a Q25 quality threshold and the strictest error-elimination algorithm, handled CDR3 identification, clonotype clustering and error correction. Lower-bound total TCR beta diversity was estimated with a nonparametric unseen species model using Euler transformation. TCRdb applied fastp at Q25 and MiXCR to the public reads, then kept only in-frame beta chains. Rows are unified per CDR3 protein, each entry keeping the most common DNA and genes. These V and J calls rely on TCRdb rather than the paper's analysis. Here the sample has some 640,000 distinct CDR3 sequences; less than 35% occur a single time. More than 15% of the sample rests with the top ten.

Trimming at the junction amounts to 3 bases on V and 0 bases on J, and the germline ends lie 9 bases apart. CDR1 and CDR2 are drawn from the germline V gene (reference sequence): SGHKS, YYEKEE. Taken from cysteine to phenylalanine, the CDR3 has 14 residues. The CDR3 DNA has 42 bases and is translated from base 1. The entry originates in a study of blood T cells in healthy people across ages (dated by TCRdb to the mid-2010s). A note on the overall study: In model experiments, template switching captured about one uniquely barcoded TCR beta cDNA molecule for every two T cells. To track age-related changes in TCR beta repertoire diversity, the study relied on deep sequencing normalized with unique cDNA molecular identifiers. The donors were divided into four age groups: young (average approximately 16 years), middle-aged (roughly 40), aged (approximately 62) and long-lived (about 84). Donors of different ages were randomly distributed across sequencing lanes to avoid experimental bias. Two additional independent replicas of 1 million unique cDNA reads from the same blood draw were analyzed for two donors (one aged 18 to 29 and one aged 80 or older).

The investigation overall reported the following: Since profiling was done on bulk unsorted PBMCs, naive and antigen-experienced compartments could not be conclusively compared. Compared with the aged group, the long-lived group had more naive CD4+ T cells, fewer expanded clones and increased TCR diversity, a pattern suggesting age selection. Observed TCR beta diversity per million T cells fell roughly linearly with age, and a significant reduction was already apparent by age around 44. Total diversity estimates from one million sequenced T cells were considered lower bounds and underestimates. There was a strong correlation between observed TCR beta diversity and the percentage of naive T cells measured by flow cytometry. Because the CMV infection status of the donors was unknown, age-related changes in expanded clonotypes may potentially have been confounded.

The sequence derives from a woman over 75 in good health. The V gene is TRBV5-5 and the J gene is TRBJ1-1; no D gene is confidently identified. Sequenced sample: blood. CDR3 sequence: CASSSSPLNTEAFF. Here is the DNA: TGTGCCAGCAGCTCCTCACCTTTGAACACTGAAGCTTTCTTT.